Described below is a single TCR beta chain sequence and its context. These data belong to a study of control samples from healthy donors and cancer patients. TCRdb keeps only in-frame clones here, not all; method: immunoSEQ multiplex PCR. Here the sample spans around 170,000 clones, almost 90% being singletons. V lost 5 bases and J lost 4, with 13 bases in between. This CDR3 contains 15 residues. Germline loops: CDR1 KGHDR, CDR2 SFDVKD. The sequencing sample was made of blood. The chain employs TRBV24-1 and TRBJ1-4, with D possibly being TRBD1 (6 bases). This receptor was identified in a woman aged 45 to 65 in good health. Written as DNA, the CDR3 is TGTGCCACCAGTGTGGGGCAGGGGAGTAATGAAAAACTGTTTTTT. As protein: CATSVGQGSNEKLFF.